Below, 19 T cell receptor beta chains from the same sample are listed, as sequenced in a study of blood T cell repertoires in COVID-19. TCRdb keeps only in-frame clones here, not all; method: immunoSEQ multiplex PCR. The sample has a few hundred thousand clones; about 89% are singletons. The sample comprised peripheral blood. These receptors were obtained from a young man who had recovered from COVID-19.

This CDR3 reads CASSLWAGSSGANVLTF. In DNA form, the CDR3 reads TGTGCCAGCAGCTTATGGGCAGGATCCTCTGGGGCCAACGTCCTGACTTTC. V and J are TRBV7-9 and TRBJ2-6, with D hard to call. V shed 2 bases and J shed 0 bases, with 11 bases lying between them. In germline, CDR1 is SEHNR, CDR2 FQNEAQ (reference sequence). CDR3 size: 17 residues.

The chain carries TRBV9 and TRBJ2-3; D is ambiguous. Trimming took off 0 bases at V and 3 bases at J, with 14 bases between the two ends. Germline V gene sequence: CDR1 SGDLS, CDR2 YYNGEE. There are 16 residues in the CDR3. CDR3 amino acids: CASSVAPGFATDTQYF. Here the CDR3 DNA reads TGTGCCAGCAGCGTAGCTCCCGGGTTTGCGACAGATACGCAGTATTTT.

The chain has TRBV9 and TRBJ2-1; D may be TRBD2 (6 bases). The V gene lost 1 base and the J gene lost 7 bases, with 18 bases spanning the gap. The CDR3 covers 16 residues. Germline V CDR1 and CDR2: SGDLS, YYNGEE. For the CDR3, the DNA is TGTGCCAGCAGCGTATATGGGACCCCAGGGAGGAATGAGCAGTTCTTC. Protein: CASSVYGTPGRNEQFF.

The chain joins TRBV6-5 to TRBJ2-3; D might be TRBD2 (5 bases). This CDR3 contains 12 residues. V gave up 6 bases and J gave up 10 bases, with 14 bases separating them. Germline V gene lookup returns CDR1 MNHEY and CDR2 SVGAGI. The CDR3 loop reads CASRRADRAQYF. The CDR3 DNA reads TGTGCCAGCAGGAGGGCAGACCGGGCGCAGTATTTT.

This sequence joins TRBV12-3 or TRBV12-4 and TRBJ1-2; D unclear. V gave up 3 bases and J gave up 4 bases, with 3 bases separating them. The CDR3 contains 11 residues. The CDR3 here is CASSLSYGYTF. The CDR3 nucleotides read TGTGCCAGCAGTTTGAGCTATGGCTACACCTTC.

This rearrangement joins TRBV3-1 (or the pseudogene TRBV3-2) to TRBJ2-1; weak D call: TRBD2 (6 bases). Trimming took 1 base from V and 5 from J, leaving 6 bases between them. CDR1 is LGHDT, CDR2 YNNKEL, per germline (reference sequence). The CDR3 contains 13 residues. The CDR3 here is CASSQAGDNEQFF. In nucleotides, the CDR3 is TGTGCCAGCAGCCAAGCGGGAGACAATGAGCAGTTCTTC.

The chain has TRBV4-2 and TRBJ1-6; D perhaps matches TRBD1 (5 bases). This CDR3 has 17 amino acids. Germline V gene data show CDR1 as LGHNA and CDR2 as YNFKEQ. V lost 1 base and J lost 4, with 14 bases in between. CDR3 protein: CASSQASVGAYNSPLHF. CDR3 sequence (DNA): TGTGCCAGCAGCCAAGCTAGTGTAGGGGCGTATAATTCACCCCTCCACTTT.

This clone was detected only once. J is TRBJ2-2 and V is TRBV4-3; tentative D call: TRBD1 (5 bases). V lost 1 base and J lost 4, with 13 bases in between. The CDR3 contains 16 residues. The germline V gene encodes CDR1 LGHNA and CDR2 YSLEER. The CDR3 DNA is TGCGCCAGCAGCCAAGTAGGGCAGGGCCCCACCGGGGAGCTGTTTTTT. Its translation: CASSQVGQGPTGELFF.

The V call is TRBV4-3, the J call TRBJ1-2; tentative D call: TRBD1 (5 bases). The CDR3 has 14 amino acids. The germline V gene has CDR1 LGHNA and CDR2 YSLEER. Trimming took off 0 bases at V and 4 bases at J, with 9 bases between the two ends. The DNA for the CDR3 is TGCGCCAGCAGCCAAGATCAGGGCCCCTATGGCTACACCTTC. The encoded protein is CASSQDQGPYGYTF.

The V call is TRBV5-1, the J call TRBJ2-1; perhaps TRBD2 as D (5 bases). Germline lookup yields CDR1 SGHRS and CDR2 YFSETQ. The CDR3 is made up of 16 amino acids. The V end was cut by 5 bases, the J end by 0 bases, with 15 bases between. The CDR3 spells CASSLSGWSSYNEQFF. The CDR3 DNA follows: TGCGCCAGCAGTTTAAGCGGATGGAGCTCCTACAATGAGCAGTTCTTC.

This clone showed up just once. This rearrangement joins TRBV5-4 to TRBJ2-1; weak D call: TRBD2 (5 bases). In germline, CDR1 is SGHNT, CDR2 YYREEE (reference sequence). V lost 4 bases, J lost 1 base, and 12 bases lay in between. The CDR3 is 15 residues long. CDR3 sequence: CASSHDWESYNEQFF. CDR3 sequence (DNA): TGTGCCAGCAGCCACGACTGGGAGTCCTACAATGAGCAGTTCTTC.

The J gene is TRBJ2-6, the V gene TRBV3-1 (or the pseudogene TRBV3-2); D remains ambiguous. Germline V gene lookup returns CDR1 LGHDT and CDR2 YNNKEL (reference sequence). V lost 4 bases and J 7 bases, leaving 5 bases between the germline ends. This CDR3 comprises 12 residues. In DNA form, the CDR3 reads TGTGCCAGCAGCCCGTCCGCCAACGTCCTGACTTTC. Translated: CASSPSANVLTF.

The chain is built from TRBV7-9 and TRBJ2-7, with 9 bases matching TRBD1. There are 15 residues in the CDR3. The trim removed 5 bases at V and 5 bases at J, leaving 10 bases unmatched. CDR1 is SEHNR, CDR2 FQNEAQ, per germline (reference sequence). CDR3: CASSRRGQGLHEQYF. The CDR3 DNA is TGTGCCAGCAGCAGGCGCGGACAGGGGTTACACGAGCAGTACTTC.

The chain recombines TRBV5-4 with TRBJ2-3, with 15 positions matching TRBD2. The CDR3 runs 16 residues. Germline CDR1 reads SGHNT; CDR2 reads YYREEE (reference sequence). Losses at the gene ends were 3 bases for V and 5 bases for J; bases not matched to a gene: 4. CDR3 nucleotide sequence: TGTGCCAGCAGCTCGACGGGACTAGCGGGGGGAGATACGCAGTATTTT. Translating it yields CASSSTGLAGGDTQYF.

V is TRBV7-2 and J is TRBJ1-5; D gene unclear. V was trimmed by 6 bases and J by 3 bases, leaving 9 bases between them. Germline V CDR1 and CDR2: SGHTA, FQGNSA. This CDR3 comprises 13 residues. The CDR3 spells CASSIVINQPQHF. CDR3 sequence (DNA): TGTGCCAGCAGTATAGTGATCAATCAGCCCCAGCATTTT.

The rearrangement joins TRBV7-3 to TRBJ1-1, with a weak D call TRBD1 (6 bases). There are 13 residues in the CDR3. V lost 5 bases and J 4 bases, leaving 11 bases between the germline ends. Germline CDR1 is SGHTA and CDR2 is FQGTGA. The CDR3 region has the DNA TGTGCCAGCAGCCCAGGGGATGGCACTGAAGCTTTCTTT. This codes for CASSPGDGTEAFF.

This rearrangement joins TRBV19 to TRBJ1-1; 11 nucleotides match TRBD1. V shed 5 bases, J shed 0 bases, and the junction held 8 bases outside the gene matches. There are 17 residues in the CDR3. Germline CDR1 LNHDA, CDR2 SQIVND (reference sequence). CDR3: CASSLIWTGGLNTEAFF. Here the CDR3 DNA reads TGTGCCAGTAGTTTGATTTGGACAGGGGGCTTGAACACTGAAGCTTTCTTT. The full variable domain, in which reference TRBV19 and TRBJ1-1 provide the parts outside the CDR3, is DGGITQSPKYLFRKEGQNVTLSCEQNLNHDAMYWYRQDPGQGLRLIYYSQIVNDFQKGDIAEGYSVSREKKESFPLTVTSAQKNPTAFYLCASSLIWTGGLNTEAFFGQGTRLTVV.

This sequence joins TRBV4-1 and TRBJ1-2; D may be TRBD1 (6 bases). Trimming took off 0 bases at V and 3 bases at J, with 14 bases between the two ends. Germline V gene data show CDR1 as MGHRA and CDR2 as YSYEKL. CDR3 length equals 16 residues. The CDR3 DNA reads as TGCGCCAGCAGCCAAGACGTTATTGGGGGCCACTATGGCTACACCTTC. Translated: CASSQDVIGGHYGYTF.

The CDR3 is CASRGVAEAFF. DNA of the CDR3: TGTGCCAGCAGAGGGGTGGCTGAAGCTTTCTTT. This chain uses TRBV5-6 with TRBJ1-1; tentatively, D is TRBD1 (5 bases). The CDR3 has 11 residues. The germline V gene has CDR1 SGHDT and CDR2 YYEEEE. With 5 bases removed from V and 6 bases from J, the gap between germline ends came to 8 bases.